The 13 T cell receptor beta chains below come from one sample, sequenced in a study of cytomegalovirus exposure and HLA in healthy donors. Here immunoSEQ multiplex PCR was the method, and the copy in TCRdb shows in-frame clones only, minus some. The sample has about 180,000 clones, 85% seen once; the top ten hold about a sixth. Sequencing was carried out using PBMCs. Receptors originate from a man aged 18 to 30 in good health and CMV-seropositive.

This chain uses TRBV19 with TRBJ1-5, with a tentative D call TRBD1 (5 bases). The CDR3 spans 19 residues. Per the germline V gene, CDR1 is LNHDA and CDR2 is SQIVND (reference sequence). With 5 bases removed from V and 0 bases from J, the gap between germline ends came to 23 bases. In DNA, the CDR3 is TGTGCCAGTAGTCTACTCCCGGGTGGAGGGGTTTATAGCAATCAGCCCCAGCATTTT. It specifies CASSLLPGGGVYSNQPQHF.

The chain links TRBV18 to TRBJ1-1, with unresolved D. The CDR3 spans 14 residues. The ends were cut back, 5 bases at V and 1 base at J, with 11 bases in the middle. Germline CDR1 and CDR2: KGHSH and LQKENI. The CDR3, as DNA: TGTGCCAGCTCAGATAGCAGCCCGAACACTGAAGCTTTCTTT. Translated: CASSDSSPNTEAFF.

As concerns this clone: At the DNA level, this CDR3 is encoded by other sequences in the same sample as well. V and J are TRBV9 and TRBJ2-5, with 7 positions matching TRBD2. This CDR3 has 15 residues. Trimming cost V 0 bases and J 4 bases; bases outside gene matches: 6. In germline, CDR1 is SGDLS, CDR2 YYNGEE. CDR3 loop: CASSVGGGGGETQYF. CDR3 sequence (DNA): TGTGCCAGCAGCGTAGGCGGGGGAGGTGGAGAGACCCAGTACTTC.

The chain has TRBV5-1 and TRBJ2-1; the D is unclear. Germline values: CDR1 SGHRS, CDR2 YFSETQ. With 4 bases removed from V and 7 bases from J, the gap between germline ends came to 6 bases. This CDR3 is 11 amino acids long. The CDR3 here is CASSVRNEQFF. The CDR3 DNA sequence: TGCGCCAGCAGCGTGAGGAATGAGCAGTTCTTC.

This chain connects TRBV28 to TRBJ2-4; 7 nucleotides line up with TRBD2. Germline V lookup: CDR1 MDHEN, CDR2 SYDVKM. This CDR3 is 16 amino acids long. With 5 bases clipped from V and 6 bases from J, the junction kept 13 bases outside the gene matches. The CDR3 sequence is CASSLVGRFISNIQYF. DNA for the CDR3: TGTGCCAGCAGTCTAGTCGGGAGGTTTATTTCAAACATTCAGTACTTC.

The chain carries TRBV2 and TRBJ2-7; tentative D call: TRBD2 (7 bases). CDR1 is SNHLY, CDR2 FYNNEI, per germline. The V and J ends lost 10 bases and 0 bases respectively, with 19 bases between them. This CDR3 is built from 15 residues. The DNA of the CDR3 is TGTGCCATTAGCAGGCGGGGGCCTTTCTCCTACGAGCAGTACTTC. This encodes CAISRRGPFSYEQYF.

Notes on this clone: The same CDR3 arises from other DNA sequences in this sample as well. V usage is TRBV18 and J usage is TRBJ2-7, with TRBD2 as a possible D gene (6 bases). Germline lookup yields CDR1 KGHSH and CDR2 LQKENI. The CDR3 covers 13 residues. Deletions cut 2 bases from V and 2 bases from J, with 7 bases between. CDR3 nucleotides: TGTGCCAGCTCACCAGGGGGGACCTACGAGCAGTACTTC. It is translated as CASSPGGTYEQYF.

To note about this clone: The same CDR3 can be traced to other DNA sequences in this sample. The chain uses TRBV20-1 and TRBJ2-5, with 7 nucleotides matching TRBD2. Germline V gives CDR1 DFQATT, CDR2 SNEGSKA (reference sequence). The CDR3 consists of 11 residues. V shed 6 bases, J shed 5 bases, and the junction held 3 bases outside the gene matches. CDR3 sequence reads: CSALGGETQYF. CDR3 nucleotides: TGCAGTGCCCTGGGAGGGGAGACCCAGTACTTC.

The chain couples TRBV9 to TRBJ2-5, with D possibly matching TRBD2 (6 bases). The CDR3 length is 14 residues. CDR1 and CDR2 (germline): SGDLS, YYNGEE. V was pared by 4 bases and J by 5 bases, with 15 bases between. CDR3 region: CASSPLTSSETQYF. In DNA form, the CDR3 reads TGTGCCAGCAGCCCTCTGACTAGTTCGGAGACCCAGTACTTC.

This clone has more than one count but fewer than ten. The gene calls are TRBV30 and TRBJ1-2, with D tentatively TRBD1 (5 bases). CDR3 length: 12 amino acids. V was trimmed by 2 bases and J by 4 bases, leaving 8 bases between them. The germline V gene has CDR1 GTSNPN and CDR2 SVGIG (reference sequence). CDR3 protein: CAWSPDSYGYTF. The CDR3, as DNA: TGTGCCTGGAGTCCTGACAGCTATGGCTACACCTTC.

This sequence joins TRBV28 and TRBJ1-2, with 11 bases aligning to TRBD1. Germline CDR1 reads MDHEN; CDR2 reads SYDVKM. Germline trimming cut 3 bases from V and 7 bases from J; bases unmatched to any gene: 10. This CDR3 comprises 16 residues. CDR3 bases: TGTGCCAGCAGTTTGCCGCCGGGACAGGGGGGGTCTGGCTACACCTTC. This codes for CASSLPPGQGGSGYTF.

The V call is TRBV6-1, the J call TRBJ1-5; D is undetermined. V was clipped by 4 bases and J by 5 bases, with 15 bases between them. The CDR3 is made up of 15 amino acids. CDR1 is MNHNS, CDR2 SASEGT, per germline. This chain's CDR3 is CASSGGAAGYQPQHF. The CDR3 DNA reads TGTGCCAGCAGTGGAGGCGCCGCCGGTTATCAGCCCCAGCATTTT.

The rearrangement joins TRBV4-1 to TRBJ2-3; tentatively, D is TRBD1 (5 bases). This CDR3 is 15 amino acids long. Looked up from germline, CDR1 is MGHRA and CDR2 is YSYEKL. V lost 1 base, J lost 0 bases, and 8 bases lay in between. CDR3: CASSQGTLSTDTQYF. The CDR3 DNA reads TGCGCCAGCAGCCAAGGGACACTCAGCACAGATACGCAGTATTTT.